This T cell receptor (beta chain) was identified in a study of identifying expanded T cells in peripheral blood. Collection occurred without any documented infections or immune events in donors. The CDR3 has 15 residues. Germline CDR1 is MGHRA and CDR2 is YSYEKL. The junction had 4 bases not matched to a gene; V was cut back by 4 bases and J by 1 base. Clones were sequenced by immunoSEQ multiplex PCR, and TCRdb holds only the in-frame ones, with some missing. The sample carries approximately 85,000 clones, more than 75% recorded once. The sequence was obtained from a person aged 18 to 69 in good health. The specimen was blood. The rearrangement links TRBV4-1 to TRBJ2-3, with TRBD2 matching 8 bases. This chain's CDR3 is CASSPGGAGTDTQYF. CDR3 coding DNA: TGCGCCAGCAGCCCCGGGGGGGCCGGCACAGATACGCAGTATTTT.